One and the same sample provided the 23 T cell receptor beta chains below, sequenced in a study of tumor and adjacent non-tumor tissue in lung cancer. TCRbeta libraries were built with three rounds of nested PCR, modified from ARM-PCR. TCRdb re-called the multiplex PCR reads with MiXCR, one entry per CDR3 protein. The repertoire holds over 100,000 distinct CDR3 sequences, with around 80% as singletons. No cell sorting was done before RNA was extracted from the tissue. Sequencing used lung tumor tissue. All receptors come from a woman in her sixties or seventies with non-small cell lung cancer.

This clonotype came up many times. V is TRBV20-1 and J is TRBJ2-3; 11 nucleotides align to TRBD2. CDR3 length equals 16 residues. With 5 bases clipped from V and 1 base from J, the junction kept 8 bases outside the gene matches. Germline V gives CDR1 DFQATT, CDR2 SNEGSKA (reference sequence). The CDR3 loop is CSAAVSGRVGTDTQYF. CDR3 nucleotides: TGCAGTGCTGCCGTTAGCGGGAGGGTGGGCACAGATACGCAGTATTTT.

As for this clonotype: At one boundary the junction diverges from the germline segment, which might be a read error. J is TRBJ1-6 and V is TRBV11-2; the match to TRBD1 covers 9 bases. CDR1 and CDR2 (germline): SGHAT, FQNNGV. The CDR3 is made up of 18 amino acids. The DNA of the CDR3 is TGTGCCAGCAGCTTAGCTGGATCAACAGGGGGCCTTCATTCACTCCTCCACTTT. It codes for CASSLAGSTGGLHSLLHF.

Regarding this clonotype: Since a much larger clone is just one base distant, this may be a read error. The chain employs TRBV6-6 and TRBJ1-1, with D tentatively TRBD1 (5 bases). This CDR3 spans 13 amino acids. The germline gives CDR1 MNHNY, CDR2 SVGAGI (reference sequence). The chain's CDR3 is CDSRPPQDTEAFF. The DNA of the CDR3 is TGTGACAGCAGACCCCCACAGGACACTGAAGCTTTCTTT.

This clonotype has only one observation. The DNA is omitted, as the CDR3 cannot be located on it reliably, and the CDR3 follows TCRdb's listing. The chain employs TRBV10-1 and TRBJ2-2; the D segment call TRBD1 is taken from the table without a DNA check. From its first to its last residue, the CDR3 has 17 amino acids. The V gene's germline CDR1 is WNHNN and CDR2 SYGVQD (reference sequence). This CDR3 reads CASSEPRTGKNTGSCFF.

About this clonotype itself: A clone one base away is much larger, so this may be a read error. The chain couples TRBV4-2 to TRBJ2-2; 7 bases fit TRBD1. Germline loops: CDR1 LGHNA, CDR2 YNFKEQ. V was clipped by 4 bases and J by 6 bases; unmatched bases: 8. The CDR3 extends over 15 amino acids. CDR3 region: CASSLQTGNPGELFF. For the CDR3, the DNA is TGTGCCAGCAGCCTTCAGACAGGGAATCCCGGGGAGCTGTTTTTT.

This clonotype was detected a few times. A read error may account for a junction end that differs from germline. This sequence joins TRBV11-2 and TRBJ2-2, with D maybe TRBD2 (5 bases). There are 13 residues in the CDR3. Germline V lookup: CDR1 SGHAT, CDR2 FQNNGV. The CDR3 sequence is CAGSLLNTGELFF. The CDR3, as DNA: TGTGCCGGCAGCTTACTGAACACCGGGGAGCTATTTTTT.

This clonotype has only a few counts. A read error may account for a junction end that differs from germline. The chain links TRBV4-3 to TRBJ2-2, with 7 bases fitting TRBD2. This CDR3 is 17 amino acids long. Germline V gene sequence: CDR1 LGHNA, CDR2 YSLEER. DNA of the CDR3: TGCGCCAACAGCCCCTCCTCAAGCGGGGCGAATACCGGGGAGCTGTTTTTT. Translating it yields CANSPSSSGANTGELFF.

This clonotype was detected once. A junction end diverges from the germline sequence, so it may reflect a read error. V gene TRBV20-1 combines with J gene TRBJ1-5; TRBD1 agrees at 8 bases. Germline V lookup: CDR1 DFQATT, CDR2 SNEGSKA (reference sequence). The CDR3 spans 13 residues. The CDR3 reads CNADDRGGQPQHF. The CDR3 bases are TGCAATGCTGACGACAGGGGTGGTCAGCCCCAGCATTTT.

Concerning this clonotype: This may arise from a read error, as a much more abundant clone is one base away. The rearrangement links TRBV12-3 or TRBV12-4 to TRBJ2-7, with a tentative D call TRBD2 (7 bases). The CDR3 has 15 amino acids. CDR3 amino acids: CASSWSGTHNYGQYF. As DNA, the CDR3 is TGTGCCAGCAGCTGGAGCGGGACACATAATTACGGGCAGTACTTC.

Note on this clonotype: A junction end diverges from the germline sequence, so it may reflect a read error. The rearrangement links TRBV6-2 or TRBV6-3 to TRBJ1-5; D gene uncertain. Germline V gene data show CDR1 as MNHEY and CDR2 as SVGEGT. The CDR3 totals 14 residues. The CDR3 sequence: CAISNGLSSQPQHF. CDR3 bases: TGTGCCATCAGTAACGGACTTAGCAGTCAGCCCCAGCATTTT.

As regards this clonotype: Just one base apart from a much larger clone, this may be a read error. The gene calls are TRBV6-2 or TRBV6-3 and TRBJ2-7; 10 bases map to TRBD1. Germline V gives CDR1 MNHEY, CDR2 SVGEGT. The CDR3 covers 15 residues. CDR3 bases: TGTACCAGCAGTTACTCGGGACAGGGGCTCTACGAGCAGTACTTC. Protein sequence: CTSSYSGQGLYEQYF.

For this clonotype: This may be a read error: a much more frequent sequence differs by one nucleotide. The chain links TRBV4-2 to TRBJ1-4; 8 nucleotides match TRBD1. This CDR3 is 19 amino acids long. In germline, CDR1 is LGHNA, CDR2 YNFKEQ. J gave up 4 bases and V 7 bases, and 20 bases lay outside the gene matches. CDR3 nucleotides: TGTGCCAGCACCCATAGGAATGGGACAGGTGGGGCCAGTAATGAAAAACTGTTTTTT. This codes for CASTHRNGTGGASNEKLFF.

As for this clonotype: At one boundary the junction diverges from the germline segment, which might be a read error. The V call is TRBV11-1, the J call TRBJ1-2, with D tentatively TRBD1 (6 bases). Per the germline V gene, CDR1 is SGHAT and CDR2 is FQDESV (reference sequence). The CDR3 extends over 14 amino acids. Here the CDR3 reads CTSISQGPLYDYTF. The CDR3 DNA reads TGTACCAGCATCTCACAGGGCCCGCTCTATGACTACACCTTC. The full variable domain, rest sourced from reference TRBV11-1 and TRBJ1-2, is EAEVAQSPRYKITEKSQAVAFWCDPISGHATLYWYRQILGQGPELLVQFQDESVVDDSQLPKDRFSAERLKGVDSTLKIQPAELGDSAMYLCTSISQGPLYDYTFGSGTRLTVV.

Concerning this clonotype: A read error may explain this, as a much larger clone is one base away. V usage is TRBV10-2 and J usage is TRBJ1-1; D ambiguous. The CDR3 is 12 amino acids. Germline V CDR1 and CDR2: WSHSY, SAAADI. In nucleotides, the CDR3 is TGCGCCAGCAGGACGGGATACACTGGAGCTTTCTTT. Its protein is CASRTGYTGAFF.

As for this clonotype: At one of its ends the junction is not consistent with the germline gene, which may arise from a read error. The chain is built from TRBV5-5 and TRBJ1-1, with unresolved D. The CDR3 spans 16 residues. CDR1 is SGHKS, CDR2 YYEKEE, per germline (reference sequence). The CDR3 reads CASSLRSDPERIEASF. As DNA, the CDR3 is TGTGCCAGCAGCTTGAGGTCCGACCCTGAGCGCATTGAAGCTTCCTTT.

This chain joins TRBV20-1 and TRBJ2-7; TRBD2 might be the D (6 bases). The CDR3 runs to 12 residues. The germline CDR1 and CDR2 sequences are DFQATT and SNEGSKA (reference sequence). The CDR3, as DNA: TGCATTGTTAGCGGACAAATAGGGGAGCAGTACTTC. Encoded protein: CIVSGQIGEQYF.

As for this clonotype: Compared with germline, one end of the junction differs, possibly owing to a read error. The chain links TRBV11-2 to TRBJ2-1; TRBD2 might be the D (6 bases). Germline values: CDR1 SGHAT, CDR2 FQNNGV. The CDR3 loop spans 17 amino acids. The CDR3 coding sequence is TGTCCCAGCAGCCTAAGGCCCTCCGGGACTGGTTACAATGAGCAGTTCTTC. Encoded protein: CPSSLRPSGTGYNEQFF.

Comments on this clonotype: Compared with germline, one end of the junction differs, possibly owing to a read error. This sequence joins TRBV10-2 and TRBJ2-3; D ambiguous. CDR1 is WSHSY and CDR2 is SAAADI in the germline V gene. The CDR3 consists of 11 residues. Here the CDR3 reads CANSFTDTQYF. DNA for the CDR3: TGCGCCAACAGTTTCACAGATACCCAGTATTTT.

Details on this clonotype: A single base separates this from a much larger clone, so it may be a read error. The rearrangement links TRBV10-2 to TRBJ1-5; the D gene is possibly TRBD1 (5 bases). This CDR3 spans 17 amino acids. V lost 1 base, J lost 2 bases, and 15 bases lay in between. Germline assignment: CDR1 WSHSY and CDR2 SAAADI. Here the CDR3 reads CASSELLGQGCNQPQHF. For the CDR3, the DNA is TGCGCCAGCAGTGAGTTACTTGGGCAGGGCTGCAATCAGCCCCAGCATTTT.

In this sample, this clonotype turned up once. A much larger clone lies one base from this, so it may be a read error. No conserved phenylalanine or tryptophan is present at the end of the CDR3, so a read error is the likely explanation. V gene TRBV5-4 combines with J gene TRBJ1-2; TRBD1 aligns across 10 bases. CDR1 SGHNT and CDR2 YYREEE come from the germline V gene (reference sequence). The CDR3 has 15 residues. J was trimmed by 6 bases and V by 1 base; bases with no gene match: 6. The CDR3, as DNA: TGTGCCAGCAGCTTGCCCGGACAGGGGGACGATGGCTACACCTTA. This gives the protein CASSLPGQGDDGYTL.

About this clonotype: An end of the junction does not agree with germline; a read error may underlie this. The chain is built from TRBV11-2 and TRBJ2-3, with D possibly being TRBD1 (5 bases). Per the germline V gene, CDR1 is SGHAT and CDR2 is FQNNGV. The CDR3 extends over 15 amino acids. The DNA of the CDR3 is TGTGTCAGCAGCTTAGACAGACCGCCGCTGGATACGCAGTATTTT. This codes for CVSSLDRPPLDTQYF.

Turning to this clonotype: One base away lies a much larger clone, so this may be a sequencing read error. The chain uses TRBV29-1 and TRBJ2-2, with TRBD1 matching over 7 bases. This CDR3 comprises 13 residues. The germline V gene encodes CDR1 SQVTM and CDR2 ANQGSEA. The CDR3 DNA reads as TGCAGCGTTGTCCGAGGGGGCACCGGGGAGCAGTTTTTT. Translated, it gives CSVVRGGTGEQFF.

This clonotype has more than one count but fewer than ten. This sequence may be a read error, since a much larger clone differs from it by one base. The chain carries TRBV10-3 and TRBJ2-7; 7 bases match TRBD2. This CDR3 spans 15 amino acids. CDR1 ENHRY and CDR2 SYGVKD come from the germline V gene. V dropped 10 bases and J dropped 6; count of bases not matched to a gene: 18. CDR3 in DNA: TGTGCCACCCGGCTAGTGGGAGGGGATCTTCTCGAGCAGTACTTC. This translates into CATRLVGGDLLEQYF.